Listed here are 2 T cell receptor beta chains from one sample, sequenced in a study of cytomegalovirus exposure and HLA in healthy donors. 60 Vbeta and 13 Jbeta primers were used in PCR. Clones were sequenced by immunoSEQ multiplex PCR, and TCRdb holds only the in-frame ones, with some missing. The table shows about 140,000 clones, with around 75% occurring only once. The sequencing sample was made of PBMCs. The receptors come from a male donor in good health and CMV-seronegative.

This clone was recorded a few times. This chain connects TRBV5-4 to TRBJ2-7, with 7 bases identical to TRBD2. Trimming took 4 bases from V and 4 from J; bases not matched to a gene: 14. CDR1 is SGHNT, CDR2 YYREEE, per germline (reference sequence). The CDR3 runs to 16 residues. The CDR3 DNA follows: TGTGCCAGCAGCAACGGGGGAGGGTTCAAGCCTTACGAGCAGTACTTC. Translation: CASSNGGGFKPYEQYF.

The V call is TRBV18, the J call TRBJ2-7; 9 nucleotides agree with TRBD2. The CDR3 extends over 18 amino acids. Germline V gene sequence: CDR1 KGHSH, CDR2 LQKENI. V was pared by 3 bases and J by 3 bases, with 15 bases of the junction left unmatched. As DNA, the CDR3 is TGTGCCAGCTCACCCCTCCCAGGGCGGGAGGGCCTAAGCTACGAGCAGTACTTC. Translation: CASSPLPGREGLSYEQYF.